Each of the 32 T cell receptor beta chains below was sequenced from the same sample in a study of cytomegalovirus exposure and HLA in healthy donors. PCR employed 60 Vbeta and 13 Jbeta primers. Only in-frame clones appear in the TCRdb table, and some are missing; sequencing was by immunoSEQ multiplex PCR. This sample has 150,000 to 200,000 clones; 70% to 80% occur once, and the top ten carry roughly 9.7%. The sequenced sample consisted of PBMCs. These receptors all come from a man between 18 and 29 years old in good health and CMV-seropositive.

The chain joins TRBV7-9 to TRBJ2-3, with D unresolved. The germline V and J ends were trimmed by 3 bases and 2 bases, with 15 bases remaining between them. Germline lookup yields CDR1 SEHNR and CDR2 FQNEAQ (reference sequence). This CDR3 region has 16 residues. This CDR3 reads CASSFIARHSTDTQYF. The CDR3 nucleotides are TGTGCCAGCAGCTTCATCGCCCGTCACTCCACAGATACGCAGTATTTT.

The rearrangement joins TRBV28 to TRBJ1-2, with 7 bases identical to TRBD1. V lost 4 bases and J lost 4; bases outside the gene matches: 6. Germline assignment: CDR1 MDHEN and CDR2 SYDVKM. The CDR3 extends over 14 amino acids. The chain's CDR3 is CASSYYRGIYGYTF. DNA of the CDR3: TGTGCCAGCAGTTACTACAGGGGTATCTATGGCTACACCTTC.

The V gene is TRBV5-4, the J gene TRBJ1-1, with D possibly TRBD1 on 5 matching bases. Germline assignment: CDR1 SGHNT and CDR2 YYREEE (reference sequence). The CDR3 is 15 residues long. Trimming cost V 3 bases and J 5 bases, with 17 bases left between them. The DNA for the CDR3 is TGTGCCAGCAGCTCCGCAGGGTTGGCGGGGACTGAAGCTTTCTTT. Translating it yields CASSSAGLAGTEAFF.

The J gene is TRBJ2-3, the V gene TRBV19; 7 positions match TRBD2. Germline loops: CDR1 LNHDA, CDR2 SQIVND (reference sequence). With 3 bases clipped from V and 0 bases from J, the junction kept 3 bases outside the gene matches. The CDR3 runs 15 residues. CDR3 sequence reads: CASSMWEGSTDTQYF. The CDR3 DNA follows: TGTGCCAGTAGTATGTGGGAGGGCAGCACAGATACGCAGTATTTT.

In this sample, this clone turned up once. The sample contains more than one DNA sequence encoding this CDR3. This chain links TRBV19 with TRBJ1-5; possible D gene TRBD1, 6 bases. The CDR3 is made up of 14 amino acids. The V and J ends lost 6 bases and 0 bases respectively, with 9 bases between them. The germline CDR1 and CDR2 sequences are LNHDA and SQIVND (reference sequence). The CDR3 sequence is CASRTQGSNQPQHF. The CDR3 DNA sequence: TGTGCCAGTAGAACACAGGGTAGCAATCAGCCCCAGCATTTT.

The genes are TRBV19 and TRBJ2-5; tentative D call: TRBD2 (7 bases). CDR3 length: 17 residues. V gave up 10 bases and J gave up 4 bases, with 28 bases separating them. Looked up from germline, CDR1 is LNHDA and CDR2 is SQIVND (reference sequence). The CDR3 sequence is CATTSTTGGRTGETQYF. CDR3 coding DNA: TGTGCCACGACAAGTACCACCGGGGGGCGGACGGGAGAGACCCAGTACTTC.

The chain couples TRBV19 to TRBJ2-1; 12 positions match TRBD1. Germline loops: CDR1 LNHDA, CDR2 SQIVND (reference sequence). The V gene end was trimmed by 6 bases and the J gene end by 8 bases; junction bases not matched to a gene: 8. The CDR3 sequence is 15 residues long. CDR3 nucleotide sequence: TGTGCCAGTAGGATCCCGGGACAGGGGGCCTATGAGCAGTTCTTC. It is translated as CASRIPGQGAYEQFF.

The table lists this clone with a few counts. The V call is TRBV9, the J call TRBJ2-5, with D hard to call. There are 14 residues in the CDR3. Trimming pared 4 bases from V and 1 base from J, leaving 11 bases between. Germline V gives CDR1 SGDLS, CDR2 YYNGEE. CDR3 in amino acids: CASSPGSSQETQYF. The CDR3 region has the DNA TGTGCCAGCAGCCCCGGGTCTAGCCAAGAGACCCAGTACTTC.

The chain has TRBV7-9 and TRBJ2-3; 9 nucleotides agree with TRBD1. The CDR3 is 15 amino acids. Germline V gene lookup returns CDR1 SEHNR and CDR2 FQNEAQ (reference sequence). V shed 2 bases, J shed 4 bases, and the junction held 4 bases outside the gene matches. In nucleotides, the CDR3 is TGTGCCAGCAGCTTATGGACAGGGGCCTCAGATACGCAGTATTTT. This codes for CASSLWTGASDTQYF. Using reference TRBV7-9 and TRBJ2-3 for the parts outside the CDR3, the full variable domain is DTGVSQNPRHKITKRGQNVTFRCDPISEHNRLYWYRQTLGQGPEFLTYFQNEAQLEKSRLLSDRFSAERPKGSFSTLEIQRTEQGDSAMYLCASSLWTGASDTQYFGPGTRLTVL.

The chain is built from TRBV20-1 and TRBJ2-1, with D maybe TRBD2 (5 bases). Trimming shortened V by 3 bases and J by 10 bases, and 10 bases separated the two germline ends. CDR3 length equals 11 residues. Germline V CDR1 and CDR2: DFQATT, SNEGSKA (reference sequence). The CDR3 protein is CSARRAREQFF. The CDR3 coding sequence is TGCAGTGCTAGGCGGGCCAGAGAGCAGTTCTTC.

The J gene is TRBJ1-2, the V gene TRBV20-1, with 7 nucleotides matching TRBD1. This CDR3 comprises 11 residues. The J segment lost 8 bases and the V segment lost 4 bases, leaving 4 bases of the junction unmatched. Germline-derived CDR1 and CDR2 are DFQATT and SNEGSKA (reference sequence). For the CDR3, the DNA is TGCAGTGCTACACAGGGGCAAGGCTACACCTTC. Amino acids: CSATQGQGYTF.

The rearrangement uses TRBV19 and TRBJ2-1, with TRBD1 matching over 7 bases. After removal of 5 bases from V and 7 bases from J, the junction contained 8 bases not matched to a gene. Germline values: CDR1 LNHDA, CDR2 SQIVND (reference sequence). The CDR3 contains 14 residues. Here the CDR3 reads CASSFRQGRNEQFF. CDR3 coding DNA: TGTGCCAGTAGTTTCAGACAGGGAAGGAATGAGCAGTTCTTC.

The genes are TRBV14 and TRBJ2-3; D perhaps matches TRBD1 (7 bases). The germline CDR1 and CDR2 sequences are SGHDN and FVKESK. The V gene lost 1 base and the J gene lost 5 bases, with 13 bases spanning the gap. This CDR3 is 15 amino acids long. CDR3 residues: CASSQARGRGDTQYF. CDR3 bases: TGTGCCAGCAGCCAAGCGAGGGGGCGGGGAGATACGCAGTATTTT.

The rearrangement links TRBV4-2 to TRBJ2-1; TRBD2 matches 8 bases. The V gene's germline CDR1 is LGHNA and CDR2 YNFKEQ. The trim removed 2 bases at V and 5 bases at J, leaving 5 bases unmatched. This CDR3 spans 15 amino acids. The CDR3 nucleotides are TGTGCCAGCAGCCAAAGCGGGAGCGGGGACAATGAGCAGTTCTTC. This codes for CASSQSGSGDNEQFF.

This clone was observed a single time. The chain links TRBV11-2 to TRBJ2-7; 12 bases agree with TRBD1. This CDR3 is built from 14 residues. The V and J ends lost 8 bases and 4 bases, in that order; junction bases with no gene match: 6. Per the germline V gene, CDR1 is SGHAT and CDR2 is FQNNGV. The CDR3 is CASAGDRGPYEQYF. CDR3 DNA sequence: TGTGCCAGCGCTGGGGACAGGGGGCCGTACGAGCAGTACTTC. The whole variable domain, remainder taken from reference TRBV11-2 and TRBJ2-7, is EAGVAQSPRYKIIEKRQSVAFWCNPISGHATLYWYQQILGQGPKLLIQFQNNGVVDDSQLPKDRFSAERLKGVDSTLKIQPAKLEDSAVYLCASAGDRGPYEQYFGPGTRLTVT.

The gene calls are TRBV6-5 and TRBJ2-7, with 7 bases lining up with TRBD1. CDR1 and CDR2 from the germline V gene are MNHEY and SVGAGI. The CDR3 is 15 amino acids. Trimming took 6 bases from V and 0 from J; bases not matched to a gene: 8. The CDR3, as DNA: TGTGCCAGCAGCCGTAGGACAGGATTCTCCTACGAGCAGTACTTC. It codes for CASSRRTGFSYEQYF.

This clone showed up just once. This rearrangement joins TRBV27 to TRBJ2-1, with a weak D call TRBD2 (6 bases). The ends were cut back, 6 bases at V and 6 bases at J, with 9 bases in the middle. Germline CDR1 is MNHEY and CDR2 is SMNVEV (reference sequence). The CDR3 extends over 12 amino acids. CDR3 in DNA: TGTGCCAGCAGCCACGGGGGCAATGAGCAGTTCTTC. Translation gives CASSHGGNEQFF.

For this clone: The sample contains more than one DNA sequence encoding this CDR3. The rearrangement links TRBV27 to TRBJ2-1, with a possible D match to TRBD2 (5 bases). The germline gives CDR1 MNHEY, CDR2 SMNVEV (reference sequence). The CDR3 contains 12 residues. The V and J ends lost 2 bases and 7 bases respectively, with 6 bases between them. CDR3 DNA: TGTGCCAGCAGTTTACGAGGGAATGAGCAGTTCTTC. Its translation: CASSLRGNEQFF.

The V gene is TRBV4-1, the J gene TRBJ1-3, with D possibly matching TRBD1 (6 bases). Germline loops: CDR1 MGHRA, CDR2 YSYEKL. This CDR3 comprises 13 residues. The V gene lost 0 bases and the J gene lost 8 bases, with 8 bases spanning the gap. The CDR3 spells CASSQDKGDTIYF. As DNA, the CDR3 is TGCGCCAGCAGCCAAGATAAGGGGGACACCATATATTTT.

The chain carries TRBV5-5 and TRBJ2-1; D ambiguous. Trimming removed 0 bases from V and 2 bases from J, with 3 bases in between. The CDR3 loop spans 13 amino acids. The germline CDR1 and CDR2 sequences are SGHKS and YYEKEE (reference sequence). The CDR3 reads CASSLGAYNEQFF. DNA for the CDR3: TGTGCCAGCAGCTTGGGAGCCTACAATGAGCAGTTCTTC.

This sequence joins TRBV13 and TRBJ1-3, with 10 bases aligning to TRBD1. V shed 3 bases, J shed 0 bases, and the junction held 11 bases outside the gene matches. Germline CDR1 reads PRHDT; CDR2 reads FYEKMQ (reference sequence). The CDR3 contains 19 residues. For the CDR3, the DNA is TGTGCCAGCAGCTTTGGACAGGGGGTACATACTGACTCTGGAAACACCATATATTTT. Amino acids: CASSFGQGVHTDSGNTIYF.

This clone was observed once. The chain uses TRBV2 and TRBJ1-1, with 10 bases that match TRBD1. Germline V gives CDR1 SNHLY, CDR2 FYNNEI. The CDR3 consists of 15 residues. Losses at the gene ends were 6 bases for V and 5 bases for J; bases not matched to a gene: 9. DNA for the CDR3: TGTGCCAGCAGGGCCGCGGGACAGGGGTGGACTGAAGCTTTCTTT. Its translation is CASRAAGQGWTEAFF.

The rearrangement links TRBV25-1 to TRBJ1-1, with a tentative D call TRBD1 (6 bases). The CDR3 has 13 amino acids. CDR1 and CDR2 from the germline V gene are MGHDK and SYGVNS. V was clipped by 9 bases and J by 3 bases, with 14 bases between them. This chain's CDR3 is CASSKQGYTEAFF. The CDR3 region has the DNA TGTGCCAGTTCGAAGCAGGGGTACACTGAAGCTTTCTTT.

The rearrangement uses TRBV21-1 and TRBJ2-5; TRBD2, the table's D call, lacks a check against the DNA. TRBV21-1 is classified as a pseudogene. This CDR3 spans 15 amino acids. This CDR3 is CASSKSAGRQETQYF. Written as DNA, the CDR3 is TGTGCCAGCAGCAAATCGGCAGGGAGGCAAGAGACCCAGTACTTC.

This clone was seen more than once but under ten times. The chain combines TRBV27 with TRBJ2-7; D uncertain. The V end was cut by 8 bases, the J end by 4 bases, with 9 bases between. The CDR3 extends over 11 amino acids. In germline, CDR1 is MNHEY, CDR2 SMNVEV (reference sequence). CDR3 loop: CASSNFYEQYF. The DNA of the CDR3 is TGTGCCAGCTCTAATTTTTACGAGCAGTACTTC.

The chain links TRBV30 to TRBJ1-1; TRBD1 agrees at 9 bases. V lost 1 base and J lost 6; bases outside the gene matches: 9. Per germline, CDR1 GTSNPN and CDR2 SVGIG (reference sequence). The CDR3 spans 15 residues. The CDR3 protein is CAWSGRTGGVSEAFF. The CDR3 region has the DNA TGTGCCTGGAGTGGCCGAACAGGGGGCGTCTCTGAAGCTTTCTTT.

This clone showed up just a few times. The genes are TRBV4-3 and TRBJ2-3, with a possible D match to TRBD2 (6 bases). V dropped 1 base and J dropped 6 bases, with 17 bases sitting between them. Per germline, CDR1 LGHNA and CDR2 YSLEER. This CDR3 region has 16 residues. CDR3 sequence (DNA): TGCGCCAGCAGCCAAGCGCCGCCCGGGAGCTCGGATACGCAGTATTTT. Translating it yields CASSQAPPGSSDTQYF.

This clone was found a few times. This chain joins TRBV4-2 and TRBJ2-1; 9 bases match TRBD2. Germline V lookup: CDR1 LGHNA, CDR2 YNFKEQ. Trimming at V came to 2 bases and at J to 14 bases, leaving 7 bases not matched to a gene. The CDR3 covers 13 residues. The CDR3 reads CASSQSSGEREFF. For the CDR3, the DNA is TGTGCCAGCAGCCAATCTAGCGGGGAGAGGGAGTTCTTC.

J is TRBJ2-5 and V is TRBV15, with 10 bases matching TRBD2. The J call may be incorrect, as the DNA end agrees better with TRBJ2-7. CDR1 is LNHNV and CDR2 is YYDKDF in the germline V gene (reference sequence). CDR3 length: 15 amino acids. This CDR3 reads CATSRGTSGPYEQYF. CDR3 nucleotides: TGTGCCACCAGCAGAGGGACTAGCGGACCCTACGAGCAGTACTTC.

There are a few counts of this clone. The gene calls are TRBV11-1 and TRBJ1-1; TRBD1 matches 7 bases. J lost 0 bases, V lost 5 bases, and 6 bases had no gene match. The CDR3 runs 15 residues. CDR1 is SGHAT and CDR2 is FQDESV in the germline V gene (reference sequence). CDR3 loop: CASSAGQVMNTEAFF. The CDR3 bases are TGTGCCAGCAGCGCAGGACAGGTCATGAACACTGAAGCTTTCTTT.

The chain employs TRBV6-6 and TRBJ2-1, with D perhaps matching TRBD2 (6 bases). Germline assignment: CDR1 MNHNY and CDR2 SVGAGI (reference sequence). Trimming took 2 bases from V and 16 from J, leaving 18 bases between them. The CDR3 runs 13 residues. In DNA, the CDR3 is TGTGCCAGCAGTTACCCCGCGGAGGGAAAGAGATTCTTC. Its translation is CASSYPAEGKRFF.

The V call is TRBV14, the J call TRBJ2-2; 7 bases fit TRBD1. The CDR3 extends over 17 amino acids. Losses at the gene ends were 2 bases for V and 0 bases for J; bases not matched to a gene: 6. Germline CDR1 and CDR2: SGHDN and FVKESK. The CDR3 spells CASSQLPGQTNTGELFF. The CDR3 DNA sequence: TGTGCCAGCAGCCAACTACCGGGACAGACGAACACCGGGGAGCTGTTTTTT.